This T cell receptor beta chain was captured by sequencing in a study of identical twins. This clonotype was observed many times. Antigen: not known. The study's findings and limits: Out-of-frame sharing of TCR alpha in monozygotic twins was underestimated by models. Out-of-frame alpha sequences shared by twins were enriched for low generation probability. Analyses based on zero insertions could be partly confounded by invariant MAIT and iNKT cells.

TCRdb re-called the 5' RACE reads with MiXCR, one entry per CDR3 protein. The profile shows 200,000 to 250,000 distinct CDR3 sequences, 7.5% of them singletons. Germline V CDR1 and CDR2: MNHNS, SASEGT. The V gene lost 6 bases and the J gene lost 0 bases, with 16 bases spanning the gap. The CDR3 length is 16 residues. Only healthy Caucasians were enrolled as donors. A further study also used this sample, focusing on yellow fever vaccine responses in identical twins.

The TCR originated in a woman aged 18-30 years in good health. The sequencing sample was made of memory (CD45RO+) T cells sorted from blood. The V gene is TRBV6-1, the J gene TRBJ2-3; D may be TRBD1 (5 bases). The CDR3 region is CASRATGATSTDTQYF. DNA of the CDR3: TGTGCCAGCAGAGCTACTGGGGCAACTAGCACAGATACGCAGTATTTT.